This is a list of T cell receptor beta chains from one sample in a study of cytomegalovirus exposure and HLA in healthy donors. Clones were read by immunoSEQ multiplex PCR, and TCRdb kept only the in-frame ones, dropping some. Among over 150,000 clones, around 77% were seen once, and the ten largest hold 1%. The source material was PBMCs. Receptor source: a woman aged 45-59 years in good health and CMV-seropositive. Each CDR3 is given with its conserved first and last residue. The D gene is left open where the match is weak. Expanded clones are given a class, and other clones once, few, many or no size at all.

D gene | J gene | clone size | V gene | CDR3 length | CDR3 protein | CDR3 DNA
TRBD1 | TRBJ2-3 | NA | TRBV6-5 | 14 | CASRTDRVTDTQYF | TGTGCCAGCAGAACGGACAGGGTCACAGATACGCAGTATTTT
NA | TRBJ2-7 | NA | TRBV5-6 | 15 | CASSLGRVGDYEQYF | TGTGCCAGCAGCTTGGGCAGGGTTGGGGATTACGAGCAGTACTTC
NA | TRBJ2-7 | NA | TRBV6-1 | 16 | CASSAFGGRTRYEQYF | TGTGCCAGCAGTGCCTTCGGGGGGCGTACAAGGTACGAGCAGTACTTC
TRBD1 | TRBJ1-5 | NA | TRBV19 | 18 | CASSIGGTGVFSNQPQHF | TGTGCCAGTAGTATCGGCGGGACAGGGGTTTTTAGCAATCAGCCCCAGCACTTT
TRBD1 | TRBJ1-2 | NA | TRBV5-4 | 15 | CASSTGTGEGYGYTF | TGTGCCAGCAGCACCGGGACAGGGGAAGGCTATGGCTACACCTTC
TRBD2 | TRBJ2-5 | NA | TRBV4-2 | 16 | CASSQGTSAGGETQYF | TGTGCCAGCAGCCAAGGGACTAGCGCGGGGGGCGAGACCCAGTACTTC
TRBD1 | TRBJ1-4 | NA | TRBV30 | 16 | CAWSVRRTGFLEKLFF | TGTGCCTGGAGTGTAAGGCGGACAGGCTTTTTGGAAAAACTGTTTTTT
TRBD1 | TRBJ1-1 | NA | TRBV11-2 | 15 | CASSLERTGNTEAFF | TGTGCCAGCAGCTTAGAAAGGACAGGGAACACTGAAGCTTTCTTT
TRBD1 | TRBJ2-2 | NA | TRBV25-1 | 15 | CASSGLTGGIGELFF | TGTGCCAGCAGTGGTCTAACAGGGGGCATCGGGGAGCTGTTTTTT
TRBD1 | TRBJ2-1 | NA | TRBV7-7 | 15 | CASSLEQGVVNEQFF | TGTGCTAGCAGCTTAGAACAGGGGGTGGTTAATGAGCAGTTCTTC
TRBD1 | TRBJ1-1 | NA | TRBV5-1 | 16 | CASSLAPQGAGTEAFF | TGCGCCAGCAGCTTGGCTCCCCAGGGGGCGGGCACTGAAGCTTTCTTT
NA | TRBJ1-2 | NA | TRBV5-6 | 15 | CASSFSGYPVSGYTF | TGTGCCAGCAGCTTCTCAGGTTATCCGGTCTCTGGCTACACCTTC
TRBD1 | TRBJ1-1 | few | TRBV6-1 | 14 | CASSRGQGFTEAFF | TGTGCCAGCAGCCGAGGACAGGGATTCACTGAAGCTTTCTTT
TRBD1 | TRBJ1-2 | NA | TRBV28 | 15 | CASSTPTQGAYGYTF | TGTGCCAGCAGTACCCCCACACAGGGGGCCTATGGCTACACCTTC
NA | TRBJ2-5 | once | TRBV20-1 | 11 | CSAIYQETQYF | TGCAGTGCTATCTACCAAGAGACCCAGTACTTC
NA | TRBJ1-2 | once | TRBV7-9 | 15 | CSSSLEYLANYGYTF | TGTTCCAGCAGCTTAGAATACCTAGCTAACTATGGCTACACCTTC
NA | TRBJ1-3 | NA | TRBV25-1 | 14 | CASQTAGSGNTIYF | TGTGCCAGCCAAACAGCAGGCTCTGGAAACACCATATATTTT
NA | TRBJ1-5 | NA | TRBV19 | 13 | CASSGGFGQPQHF | TGTGCCTCCAGCGGGGGGTTCGGGCAGCCCCAGCATTTT
NA | TRBJ1-5 | NA | TRBV5-6 | 15 | CASSLGGHWNQPQHF | TGTGCCAGCAGCTTAGGGGGACATTGGAATCAGCCCCAGCATTTT